What follows are 5 T cell receptor beta chains derived from one specimen sequenced in a study of T cells after yellow fever vaccination (dated by TCRdb to the late 2010s). Libraries were prepared through 5' RACE. The listed sequencing device is Illumina HiSeq 2500. The raw public reads went through TCRdb reprocessing: fastp at Q25, MiXCR clone calling, in-frame beta chains kept. Rows with a matching CDR3 protein are joined into one entry that keeps the most common DNA and genes. The sample table shows some 350,000 distinct CDR3 sequences, and 6.2% are seen once. The leading ten clones occupy about 15% of the sample. The treatment or condition label, read with the paper, signifies: live attenuated yellow fever vaccine strain. The material was PBMCs, obtained 5 days after the yellow fever booster vaccination. These TCRs come from a man in his thirties or forties who received the YFV17D yellow fever vaccine.

This clonotype was counted ten times or more. The rearrangement uses TRBV20-1 and TRBJ2-7; no clear D. Trimming left V 5 bases short and J 3 bases short, with 14 bases between. The CDR3 has 13 residues. Germline V gives CDR1 DFQATT, CDR2 SNEGSKA (reference sequence). The CDR3 here is CSAGPTRFYEQYF. The CDR3 bases are TGCAGTGCTGGACCGACACGCTTCTACGAGCAGTACTTC.

This chain uses TRBV7-2 with TRBJ2-5, with unresolved D. Germline lookup yields CDR1 SGHTA and CDR2 FQGNSA. Trimming shortened V by 5 bases and J by 2 bases, and 9 bases separated the two germline ends. The CDR3 consists of 13 residues. In nucleotides, the CDR3 is TGTGCCAGCAGCCCTGCGGTACAAGAGACCCAGTACTTC. Its translation: CASSPAVQETQYF.

This clonotype was counted between two and nine times. The rearrangement links TRBV18 to TRBJ2-7; D possibly corresponds to TRBD2 (8 bases). Trimming stripped 3 bases from V and 3 bases from J, with 30 bases between. Germline CDR1 is KGHSH and CDR2 is LQKENI. CDR3 size: 20 residues. The CDR3 nucleotides read TGTGCCAGCTCACCGAGATCAAGGGGGCTAGGTAGCGGGAATTACTACGAGCAGTACTTC. Its protein is CASSPRSRGLGSGNYYEQYF.

This clonotype was detected ten times or more. The gene calls are TRBV29-1 and TRBJ2-7, with D hard to call. This CDR3 has 11 amino acids. Germline V gene lookup returns CDR1 SQVTM and CDR2 ANQGSEA. V gave up 5 bases and J gave up 2 bases, with 7 bases separating them. The CDR3 nucleotides are TGCAGCGTTAAGGATCCCTACGAGCAGTACTTC. Encoded protein: CSVKDPYEQYF.

The chain's CDR3 is CASNKNLGEETQYF. The CDR3 coding sequence is TGTGCCAGCAACAAGAACTTGGGGGAGGAGACCCAGTACTTC. V and J are TRBV7-2 and TRBJ2-5; the D call may be TRBD1 or TRBD2 (5 bases each). The CDR3 runs 14 residues. V dropped 7 bases and J dropped 5 bases, with 17 bases sitting between them. Germline V gene sequence: CDR1 SGHTA, CDR2 FQGNSA.